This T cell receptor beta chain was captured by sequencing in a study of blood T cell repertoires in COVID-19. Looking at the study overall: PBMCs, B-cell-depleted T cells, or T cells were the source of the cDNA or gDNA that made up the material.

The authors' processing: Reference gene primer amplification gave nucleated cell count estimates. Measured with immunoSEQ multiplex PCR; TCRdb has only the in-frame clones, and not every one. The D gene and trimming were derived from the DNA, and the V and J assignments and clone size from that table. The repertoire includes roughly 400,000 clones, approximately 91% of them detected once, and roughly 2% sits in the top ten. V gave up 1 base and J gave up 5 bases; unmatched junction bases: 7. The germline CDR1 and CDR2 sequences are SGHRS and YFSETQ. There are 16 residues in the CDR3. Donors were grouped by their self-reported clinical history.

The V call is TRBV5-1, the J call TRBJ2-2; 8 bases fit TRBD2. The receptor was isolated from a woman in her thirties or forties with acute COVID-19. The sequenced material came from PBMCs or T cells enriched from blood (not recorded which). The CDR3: CASSLNAGGVTGELFF. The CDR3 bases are TGCGCCAGCAGCTTGAATGCGGGGGGCGTAACCGGGGAGCTGTTTTTT.